Shown below are 25 T cell receptor beta chains from a single sample sequenced in a study of shared T cell receptors in the human thymus. The table came from immunoSEQ multiplex PCR; TCRdb's copy has only in-frame clones and leaves some out. Among hundreds of thousands of clones listed, approximately 95% were seen once. The sequenced sample consisted of thymocytes. The receptors originated from a human donor.

The chain is built from TRBV19 and TRBJ2-6; D assignment may be TRBD1 or TRBD2 (5 bases each). Per the germline V gene, CDR1 is LNHDA and CDR2 is SQIVND (reference sequence). The CDR3 totals 16 residues. Trimming took 6 bases from V and 7 from J, leaving 19 bases between them. This CDR3 reads CASRSLQDSAANVLTF. CDR3 in DNA: TGTGCCAGTAGGTCGTTACAGGACTCTGCAGCCAACGTCCTGACTTTC.

This chain links TRBV6-5 with TRBJ2-1; D not certain. The CDR3 is 13 residues long. Trimming took 6 bases from V and 2 from J, leaving 8 bases between them. From germline, CDR1 is MNHEY and CDR2 SVGAGI. CDR3 bases: TGTGCCAGCAGCAGGAGCCCCTACAATGAGCAGTTCTTC. It yields the protein CASSRSPYNEQFF.

This clone has only one observation. The gene calls are TRBV14 and TRBJ1-1; D not certain. Germline CDR1 is SGHDN and CDR2 is FVKESK. V was trimmed by 4 bases and J by 0 bases, leaving 9 bases between them. The CDR3 runs to 14 residues. CDR3 sequence: CASSLTLMNTEAFF. DNA for the CDR3: TGTGCCAGCAGCCTGACGCTCATGAACACTGAAGCTTTCTTT. Complete variable domain (other parts from reference TRBV14 and TRBJ1-1): EAGVTQFPSHSVIEKGQTVTLRCDPISGHDNLYWYRRVMGKEIKFLLHFVKESKQDESGMPNNRFLAERTGGTYSTLKVQPAELEDSGVYFCASSLTLMNTEAFFGQGTRLTVV.

The gene calls are TRBV10-3 and TRBJ2-3; 9 positions agree with TRBD2. Germline CDR1 is ENHRY and CDR2 is SYGVKD. Unmatched junction bases numbered 10, after V lost 0 bases and J lost 6 bases. The CDR3 runs to 17 residues. This chain's CDR3 is CAISESTVREGADTQYF. The CDR3 DNA reads TGTGCCATCAGTGAGTCGACAGTGCGGGAGGGTGCGGATACGCAGTATTTT.

The chain has TRBV6-6 and TRBJ1-2; maybe TRBD1 (5 bases). V lost 8 bases and J 7 bases, leaving 23 bases between the germline ends. The CDR3 loop spans 15 amino acids. Germline V lookup: CDR1 MNHNY, CDR2 SVGAGI (reference sequence). The CDR3 DNA is TGTGCCAGCGTCACCAGGGTGGGCGCGGGACGTGGCTACACCTTC. Encoded protein: CASVTRVGAGRGYTF.

This clone appeared once. The chain has TRBV6-1 and TRBJ1-2; the D gene is possibly TRBD1 (6 bases). CDR3 size: 13 residues. The V gene's germline CDR1 is MNHNS and CDR2 SASEGT. The ends were cut back, 7 bases at V and 3 bases at J, with 12 bases in the middle. The CDR3 loop reads CASIPTGDYGYTF. CDR3 nucleotides: TGTGCCAGCATTCCGACAGGAGACTATGGCTACACCTTC.

This sequence joins TRBV28 and TRBJ1-1, with D possibly being TRBD1 (6 bases). The CDR3 runs 15 residues. V was shortened by 4 bases and J by 0 bases, with 12 bases between the two germline ends. Germline CDR1 is MDHEN and CDR2 is SYDVKM. CDR3 nucleotides: TGTGCCAGCAGTTCCCCGGGACACGTGAACACTGAAGCTTTCTTT. Protein: CASSSPGHVNTEAFF.

CDR3 residues: CASSLVLSSGRGNYNEQFF. CDR3 sequence (DNA): TGTGCCAGCAGCTTGGTATTATCTAGCGGGAGGGGTAACTACAATGAGCAGTTCTTC. The chain uses TRBV5-8 and TRBJ2-1, with TRBD2 matching over 12 bases. V lost 0 bases to trimming and J lost 3 bases; unmatched junction nucleotides: 10. This CDR3 comprises 19 residues. Germline CDR1 reads SGHTS; CDR2 reads YDEGEE.

The gene calls are TRBV11-2 and TRBJ1-5; D is possibly TRBD1 (6 bases). CDR1 and CDR2 (germline): SGHAT, FQNNGV. V lost 6 bases to trimming and J lost 3 bases, with 12 bases between them. The CDR3 covers 14 residues. CDR3 sequence reads: CASSARGANQPQHF. The CDR3, as DNA: TGTGCCAGCAGTGCGCGGGGGGCCAATCAGCCCCAGCATTTT.

This clone was detected a few times. V is TRBV7-9 and J is TRBJ1-5, with unresolved D. Trimming cost V 4 bases and J 0 bases, with 13 bases left between them. Germline lookup yields CDR1 SEHNR and CDR2 FQNEAQ (reference sequence). The CDR3 covers 16 residues. As DNA, the CDR3 is TGTGCCAGCAGCTCAGGAGACGTCCCTAGCAATCAGCCCCAGCATTTT. It encodes CASSSGDVPSNQPQHF.

The chain has TRBV10-1 and TRBJ2-5; 11 bases fit TRBD2. The CDR3 covers 18 residues. Germline values: CDR1 WNHNN, CDR2 SYGVQD (reference sequence). J was trimmed by 5 bases and V by 0 bases; bases with no gene match: 11. CDR3 region: CASSESKTSGSVKETQYF. CDR3 coding DNA: TGCGCCAGCAGTGAGTCGAAAACTAGCGGGAGTGTGAAGGAGACCCAGTACTTC.

The V gene is TRBV7-7, the J gene TRBJ2-7; 7 nucleotides line up with TRBD1. Germline CDR1 and CDR2: SSHAT and FNYEAQ (reference sequence). Trimming at V came to 5 bases and at J to 3 bases, leaving 7 bases not matched to a gene. CDR3 length: 14 amino acids. The CDR3 protein is CASSTGQEIYEQYF. The CDR3 DNA sequence: TGTGCCAGCAGCACTGGACAGGAAATCTACGAGCAGTACTTC.

This clone has a single count. The J gene is TRBJ1-6, the V gene TRBV21-1; TRBD1 is taken as the D call from the table, unchecked against the DNA. TRBV21-1 is assigned pseudogene status. The CDR3 is 16 amino acids. CDR3 loop: CASSKVGGREGSPLHF. The CDR3 nucleotides read TGTGCCAGCAGCAAAGTAGGGGGCAGGGAAGGGTCACCCCTCCACTTT.

The gene calls are TRBV19 and TRBJ2-7; D remains unclear. V dropped 3 bases and J dropped 4 bases, with 10 bases sitting between them. CDR3 length: 13 residues. Per germline, CDR1 LNHDA and CDR2 SQIVND (reference sequence). CDR3 sequence reads: CASSMDLLYEQYF. In DNA form, the CDR3 reads TGTGCCAGTAGTATGGACCTACTATACGAGCAGTACTTC.

The chain combines TRBV30 with TRBJ1-2; TRBD1 might be the D (5 bases). The CDR3 sequence is 13 residues long. V shed 5 bases and J shed 2 bases, with 12 bases lying between them. Germline V gene data show CDR1 as GTSNPN and CDR2 as SVGIG (reference sequence). DNA of the CDR3: TGTGCCTGGTTTGGCAGGGAGAACTATGGCTACACCTTC. This sequence encodes CAWFGRENYGYTF.

This sequence joins TRBV28 and TRBJ2-1; a possible D gene is TRBD1 (6 bases). The germline CDR1 and CDR2 sequences are MDHEN and SYDVKM. The ends were cut back, 7 bases at V and 8 bases at J, with 18 bases in the middle. The CDR3 is 14 amino acids. CDR3: CASNVGGIGDEQFF. CDR3 nucleotides: TGTGCCAGCAACGTAGGGGGAATAGGCGATGAGCAGTTCTTC.

The chain combines TRBV19 with TRBJ2-3; no reliable D call. V lost 5 bases, J lost 0 bases, and 12 bases lay in between. CDR3 length: 15 residues. From germline, CDR1 is LNHDA and CDR2 SQIVND (reference sequence). CDR3 nucleotides: TGTGCCAGTAGTTGTAACCTGTCTAGCACAGATACGCAGTATTTT. Translated: CASSCNLSSTDTQYF.

This clone was observed a single time. V gene TRBV5-1 combines with J gene TRBJ2-5, with a possible D match to TRBD2 (6 bases). The V and J ends lost 3 bases and 3 bases respectively, with 18 bases between them. The CDR3 is 16 residues long. Germline CDR1 is SGHRS and CDR2 is YFSETQ. The CDR3 nucleotides are TGCGCCAGCAGCTCCCTTACGACTAGAATAAAAGAGACCCAGTACTTC. Translation: CASSSLTTRIKETQYF.

V usage is TRBV6-6 and J usage is TRBJ2-7, with 7 bases fitting TRBD2. The length of the CDR3 is 15 residues. Trimming at V came to 2 bases and at J to 7 bases, leaving 11 bases not matched to a gene. Germline V lookup: CDR1 MNHNY, CDR2 SVGAGI (reference sequence). As DNA, the CDR3 is TGTGCCAGCAGTTACGGGCTAGCGGACACTTGGGAGCAGTACTTC. Its translation: CASSYGLADTWEQYF.

The J gene is TRBJ1-1, the V gene TRBV29-1, with a weak D call TRBD1 (6 bases). The CDR3 consists of 12 residues. The V gene lost 8 bases and the J gene lost 3 bases, with 13 bases spanning the gap. Germline assignment: CDR1 SQVTM and CDR2 ANQGSEA. CDR3 sequence (DNA): TGCAGCTTGAGAGGGGGGGACACTGAAGCTTTCTTT. As protein: CSLRGGDTEAFF.

This clone has only one observation. The chain couples TRBV5-1 to TRBJ2-7; 13 nucleotides line up with TRBD2. Germline-derived CDR1 and CDR2 are SGHRS and YFSETQ. The CDR3 totals 15 residues. V shed 4 bases and J 6 bases; nucleotides not matched to a gene: 7. CDR3 sequence reads: CASSPGLAGVGEQYF. DNA of the CDR3: TGCGCCAGCAGCCCCGGACTAGCGGGAGTAGGCGAGCAGTACTTC. The full variable domain, rest sourced from reference TRBV5-1 and TRBJ2-7, is KAGVTQTPRYLIKTRGQQVTLSCSPISGHRSVSWYQQTPGQGLQFLFEYFSETQRNKGNFPGRFSGRQFSNSRSEMNVSTLELGDSALYLCASSPGLAGVGEQYFGPGTRLTVT.

The J gene is TRBJ2-1, the V gene TRBV11-3; D not certain. Trimming removed 1 base from V and 2 bases from J, with 12 bases in between. Germline lookup yields CDR1 SGHNT and CDR2 YENEEA. The CDR3 contains 16 residues. In DNA, the CDR3 is TGTGCCAGCAGCTTAGGGGCGATAAACACCTACAATGAGCAGTTCTTC. Amino acids: CASSLGAINTYNEQFF.

The chain links TRBV28 to TRBJ2-3; 14 nucleotides line up with TRBD2. CDR1 is MDHEN and CDR2 is SYDVKM in the germline V gene. The V and J ends lost 3 bases and 6 bases, in that order; junction bases with no gene match: 8. This CDR3 is built from 17 residues. The CDR3 coding sequence is TGTGCCAGCAGTTTGCCGACTAGCGGGAGGGCTGGGGATACGCAGTATTTT. Amino acids: CASSLPTSGRAGDTQYF. Full variable domain (outside the CDR3, taken from reference TRBV28 and TRBJ2-3): DVKVTQSSRYLVKRTGEKVFLECVQDMDHENMFWYRQDPGLGLRLIYFSYDVKMKEKGDIPEGYSVSREKKERFSLILESASTNQTSMYLCASSLPTSGRAGDTQYFGPGTRLTVL.

This chain links TRBV4-1 with TRBJ2-7; D is perhaps TRBD1 (7 bases). Trimming shortened V by 5 bases and J by 1 base, and 15 bases separated the two germline ends. The CDR3 runs 15 residues. Germline lookup yields CDR1 MGHRA and CDR2 YSYEKL. The CDR3 nucleotides are TGCGCCAGCAGCTACCGGGACAGCGGGTCCTACGAGCAGTACTTC. Translated: CASSYRDSGSYEQYF.

The chain joins TRBV7-9 to TRBJ2-1; D call uncertain. The CDR3 extends over 15 amino acids. CDR1 SEHNR and CDR2 FQNEAQ come from the germline V gene (reference sequence). V lost 2 bases and J 0 bases, leaving 8 bases between the germline ends. The CDR3 spells CASSLTQSSYNEQFF. The DNA for the CDR3 is TGTGCCAGCAGCTTAACCCAGAGCTCCTACAATGAGCAGTTCTTC.